This T cell receptor (beta chain) derives from a study of blood T cells in healthy people across ages. This CDR3 contains 13 residues. The junction had 7 bases not matched to a gene; V was cut back by 10 bases and J by 5 bases. Germline V lookup: CDR1 MNHEY, CDR2 SMNVEV (reference sequence). Study conclusions and caveats: For the donors, CMV status was unknown and possibly confounded expanded clonotype changes. A strong correlation between TCR beta diversity and naive T cell percentage was seen.

Sample-barcoded 5' priming and a J-beta primer mix drove a second PCR of 7 to 11 cycles. Each CDR3 protein is one row after TCRdb ran MiXCR on the 5' RACE reads. The sample shows some 760,000 distinct CDR3 sequences, roughly 25% of them seen only once. Points on this clonotype: Its target is not known.

Donors ranged from roughly 6 to 95 years old and were healthy Caucasians in Russia. This same sample was also taken into another study, of T cells of mothers and their children.

The chain has TRBV27 and TRBJ2-7, with 11 bases identical to TRBD2. The specimen sequenced was blood. This clonotype was obtained from a boy aged 5 to 17 in good health. CDR3 in amino acids: CATTSGRRDEQYF. Written as DNA, the CDR3 is TGTGCCACCACTAGCGGGAGACGAGACGAGCAGTACTTC.